This passage covers 11 T cell receptor beta chains from one sample sequenced in a study of T cell clusters in autoimmune cytopenias (dated by TCRdb to 2018 to 2020). Each sample's TRB amplification started from 250 ng of peripheral blood genomic DNA, which corresponds to tens of thousands of genome equivalents. The sequencing machine was an Illumina MiSeq. To amplify TRB rearrangements, a touch-down multiplex PCR protocol was run with the TRB-A and TRB-B primer pools combined in a single tube. TCRdb reanalyzed the reads, keeping one entry per CDR3 protein sequence and omitting DNA. The data table for this sample lists some 300 distinct CDR3 sequences. Of the sample, around 60% is held by the ten largest clones. The data also belong to a second study, concerning T cell repertoires in aging, cancer and after chemotherapy.

Sequencing used peripheral blood. These receptors were obtained from a human donor with an autoimmune cytopenia or autoimmune hepatitis (not recorded which).

The rearrangement links TRBV29-1 to TRBJ2-1; the TCRdb D gene call, TRBD1, has no DNA to confirm it. Germline V gene sequence: CDR1 SQVTM, CDR2 ANQGSEA. This CDR3 has 13 residues. The chain's CDR3 is CSVIRQGHNEQFF.

This chain links TRBV19 with TRBJ2-2; TCRdb returns TRBD1, unconfirmable since there is no DNA. CDR3 length: 16 residues. The germline V gene encodes CDR1 LNHDA and CDR2 SQIVND (reference sequence). This CDR3 is CASSIGRGLDTGELFF.

This chain links TRBV29-1 with TRBJ2-1; TCRdb calls TRBD2, which cannot be checked without DNA. Looked up from germline, CDR1 is SQVTM and CDR2 is ANQGSEA. The CDR3 has 14 amino acids. CDR3 residues: CSVSGKVSNNEQFF.

This chain joins TRBV7-9 and TRBJ2-3. This CDR3 is built from 13 residues. Looked up from germline, CDR1 is SEHNR and CDR2 is FQNEAQ (reference sequence). The CDR3 sequence: CASSHDSSDTQYF.

The rearrangement uses TRBV28 and TRBJ1-5; lacking DNA, the TRBD1 call made by TCRdb goes unchecked. Germline CDR1 reads MDHEN; CDR2 reads SYDVKM. CDR3 length: 16 amino acids. The CDR3 loop reads CASSPPRTGRDQPQHF.

This clonotype is called large (0.1 to 1%) based on its frequency. The CDR3 protein is CASSLGGRAAQRTDTQYF. The chain recombines TRBV13 with TRBJ2-3; TCRdb's D call of TRBD2 is untestable without DNA. The CDR3 length is 18 residues. Germline lookup yields CDR1 PRHDT and CDR2 FYEKMQ (reference sequence).

Judged by frequency, this clonotype is hyperexpanded (1% or more). The chain combines TRBV19 with TRBJ2-7. CDR1 and CDR2 (germline): LNHDA, SQIVND (reference sequence). The CDR3 has 14 amino acids. CDR3: CASSIGRWSYEQYF.

This clonotype is deemed medium-sized (0.01 to 0.1%) by its frequency. This rearrangement joins TRBV11-2 to TRBJ2-7. Per germline, CDR1 SGHAT and CDR2 FQNNGV. The CDR3 spans 11 residues. The CDR3 region is CASSSKREQYF. The full variable domain, its missing parts supplied by reference TRBV11-2 and TRBJ2-7, is EAGVAQSPRYKIIEKRQSVAFWCNPISGHATLYWYQQILGQGPKLLIQFQNNGVVDDSQLPKDRFSAERLKGVDSTLKIQPAKLEDSAVYLCASSSKREQYFGPGTRLTVT.

The chain's CDR3 is CSAQGRGTGELFF. The chain has TRBV29-1 and TRBJ2-2; no DNA is available, so the TRBD2 call from TCRdb remains unchecked. Germline V lookup: CDR1 SQVTM, CDR2 ANQGSEA. This CDR3 is 13 amino acids long.

This clonotype is classed as hyperexpanded by frequency. This chain uses TRBV19 with TRBJ2-7. The CDR3 spans 14 residues. Germline loops: CDR1 LNHDA, CDR2 SQIVND (reference sequence). CDR3 in amino acids: CASSIDGLAYEQYF.

The chain links TRBV13 to TRBJ2-1; checking the TCRdb D call of TRBD2 is not possible without DNA. Germline CDR1 reads PRHDT; CDR2 reads FYEKMQ (reference sequence). This CDR3 region has 16 residues. The CDR3 protein is CVSSFSGTSGSKEQFF.